Listed here are 20 T cell receptor beta chains from one sample, sequenced in a study of cytomegalovirus exposure and HLA in healthy donors. Researchers ran the PCR with 60 Vbeta and 13 Jbeta primers. Data came from immunoSEQ multiplex PCR; TCRdb stores just in-frame clones and leaves some out. Of fewer than 200,000 clones in the sample, 60% to 85% are singletons; the top ten hold 0.6% to 0.9%. Sequencing was carried out using PBMCs. These TCRs come from a female donor in good health and CMV-seronegative.

The chain employs TRBV6-6 and TRBJ2-7; TRBD2 matches 10 bases. Trimming took 3 bases from V and 3 from J; bases not matched to a gene: 8. CDR1 is MNHNY, CDR2 SVGAGI, per germline (reference sequence). The length of the CDR3 is 16 residues. CDR3 region: CASSYSSGGASYEQYF. CDR3 nucleotides: TGTGCCAGCAGTTATTCCAGCGGGGGGGCCAGCTACGAGCAGTACTTC.

The chain links TRBV9 to TRBJ2-2; 9 nucleotides align to TRBD1. V shed 5 bases and J 4 bases; nucleotides not matched to a gene: 6. This CDR3 is built from 15 residues. Looked up from germline, CDR1 is SGDLS and CDR2 is YYNGEE. CDR3 nucleotide sequence: TGTGCCAGCAGTCGGGACAGGGCACTCACCGGGGAGCTGTTTTTT. Its translation is CASSRDRALTGELFF.

Worth noting for this clone: Sequence at one end of the junction differs from germline and may be a read error. The gene calls are TRBV10-3 and TRBJ2-3; 8 bases are a match to TRBD2. The length of the CDR3 is 16 residues. Germline values: CDR1 ENHRY, CDR2 SYGVKD. The CDR3 protein is CAISAGREGRTDAQYF. The CDR3 region has the DNA TGTGCCATCAGTGCCGGTCGGGAGGGTAGGACAGATGCGCAGTATTTT.

CDR3 loop: CASSPRYNEQFF. CDR3 sequence (DNA): TGTGCCAGCTCACCGCGTTACAATGAGCAGTTCTTC. This chain joins TRBV18 and TRBJ2-1; no definite D call. V lost 3 bases, J lost 4 bases, and 4 bases lay in between. Germline lookup yields CDR1 KGHSH and CDR2 LQKENI. This CDR3 has 12 amino acids.

This CDR3 is CASSVRGSINNEQFF. DNA of the CDR3: TGTGCCAGCAGCGTGAGGGGGAGTATCAACAATGAGCAGTTCTTC. The V call is TRBV9, the J call TRBJ2-1; TRBD1 might be the D (6 bases). CDR1 is SGDLS, CDR2 YYNGEE, per germline. The CDR3 spans 15 residues. Trimming removed 2 bases from V and 5 bases from J, with 14 bases in between.

The chain employs TRBV5-6 and TRBJ2-6; unclear D gene. The CDR3 totals 19 residues. Trimming removed 1 base at V and 0 bases at J, with 17 bases between. Germline lookup yields CDR1 SGHDT and CDR2 YYEEEE. Here the CDR3 DNA reads TGTGCCAGCAGCTTGTATCGGCGGTTTTATGACTCTGGGGCCAACGTCCTGACTTTC. Its protein product is CASSLYRRFYDSGANVLTF.

This rearrangement joins TRBV12-5 to TRBJ2-1, with TRBD1 matching 7 bases. There are 17 residues in the CDR3. The ends lost 3 bases at V and 4 bases at J; junction bases unmatched: 12. Germline V gene data show CDR1 as LGHNT and CDR2 as FRNRAP. The CDR3 sequence: CASGFSQGTEIYNEQFF. The CDR3 nucleotides read TGTGCTAGTGGTTTTTCTCAGGGGACAGAAATTTACAATGAGCAGTTCTTC.

The chain employs TRBV10-3 and TRBJ2-2; D not certain. V lost 8 bases and J lost 0, with 13 bases in between. The CDR3 runs 15 residues. From germline, CDR1 is ENHRY and CDR2 SYGVKD. In DNA form, the CDR3 reads TGTGCCATCCTGGCGGAGCGTACGAACACCGGGGAGCTGTTTTTT. Protein product: CAILAERTNTGELFF.

The rearrangement links TRBV30 to TRBJ1-2; 8 nucleotides match TRBD1. The CDR3 is 13 amino acids. With V trimmed by 4 bases and J by 7 bases, 8 bases remained unmatched. Looked up from germline, CDR1 is GTSNPN and CDR2 is SVGIG (reference sequence). The DNA of the CDR3 is TGTGCCTGGATTCTCGGACAGGGCTTTGGCTACACCTTC. Protein: CAWILGQGFGYTF.

This chain links TRBV20-1 with TRBJ2-7; tentatively, D is TRBD1 (6 bases). Germline V gene lookup returns CDR1 DFQATT and CDR2 SNEGSKA (reference sequence). The V end lost 5 bases, the J end lost 7 bases, and 12 bases lay between the germline ends. The CDR3 has 11 amino acids. The CDR3 spells CSAFRGSEQYF. The CDR3 DNA reads TGCAGTGCTTTCAGGGGCTCGGAGCAGTACTTC.

The chain recombines TRBV4-3 with TRBJ2-2; the D is unclear. There are 14 residues in the CDR3. V shed 4 bases and J shed 7 bases, with 13 bases lying between them. Germline V gene data show CDR1 as LGHNA and CDR2 as YSLEER. CDR3 nucleotides: TGCGCCAGCAGCCCTCACCCGGGTATCGGGGAGCTGTTTTTT. Translating gives CASSPHPGIGELFF.

The genes are TRBV7-7 and TRBJ2-2; 10 bases fit TRBD2. Trimming took 5 bases from V and 13 from J; bases not matched to a gene: 10. Germline lookup yields CDR1 SSHAT and CDR2 FNYEAQ (reference sequence). The CDR3 sequence is 14 residues long. The CDR3 spells CASSLGTSDRGLFF. Here the CDR3 DNA reads TGTGCCAGCAGCCTAGGGACTAGCGACAGGGGGCTGTTTTTT.

V is TRBV6-5 and J is TRBJ2-7, with 8 bases aligning to TRBD2. The V gene end was trimmed by 6 bases and the J gene end by 5 bases; junction bases not matched to a gene: 12. This CDR3 is 15 amino acids long. Looked up from germline, CDR1 is MNHEY and CDR2 is SVGAGI. CDR3 DNA: TGTGCCAGCAGACCAACTGTAAGCGGGAGTGACGAGCAGTACTTC. Translated, it gives CASRPTVSGSDEQYF.

V gene TRBV7-3 combines with J gene TRBJ1-1; D unresolved. This CDR3 is built from 15 residues. V dropped 1 base and J dropped 0 bases, with 9 bases sitting between them. The germline CDR1 and CDR2 sequences are SGHTA and FQGTGA. The CDR3 DNA reads TGTGCCAGCAGCTTAAACCCGGGGATGAACACTGAAGCTTTCTTT. It specifies CASSLNPGMNTEAFF.

Note on this clone: Compared with germline, one end of the junction differs, possibly owing to a read error. The chain employs TRBV2 and TRBJ1-4, with a possible D match to TRBD1 (5 bases). The CDR3 totals 13 residues. CDR1 is SNHLY, CDR2 FYNNEI, per germline. The CDR3 DNA sequence: TGTGCCAGCAGTGAGAGTGTAAGGGGAGGGCGCGATTTT. Translation: CASSESVRGGRDF. The full variable domain, in which reference TRBV2 and TRBJ1-4 provide the parts outside the CDR3, is EPEVTQTPSHQVTQMGQEVILRCVPISNHLYFYWYRQILGQKVEFLVSFYNNEISEKSEIFDDQFSVERPDGSNFTLKIRSTKLEDSAMYFCASSESVRGGRDFGSGTQLSVL.

V usage is TRBV9 and J usage is TRBJ2-5, with 8 bases lining up with TRBD2. V lost 3 bases to trimming and J lost 4 bases; unmatched junction nucleotides: 8. From germline, CDR1 is SGDLS and CDR2 YYNGEE. CDR3 length: 15 residues. The CDR3 DNA is TGTGCCAGCAGCGGCACCCCCGGGAGGGGAGAGACCCAGTACTTC. This sequence encodes CASSGTPGRGETQYF.

The chain recombines TRBV5-4 with TRBJ1-5; D is unresolved. CDR3 length: 15 amino acids. V was clipped by 2 bases and J by 4 bases, with 13 bases between them. Germline V gene data show CDR1 as SGHNT and CDR2 as YYREEE (reference sequence). CDR3 coding DNA: TGTGCCAGCAGCTTCGGCGGCAGAGTAAATCAGCCCCAGCATTTT. Its protein is CASSFGGRVNQPQHF.

The genes are TRBV2 and TRBJ1-5; TRBD1 is a possible D gene (5 bases). The CDR3 runs to 15 residues. Germline CDR1 reads SNHLY; CDR2 reads FYNNEI. CDR3: CASAKGAHGNQPQHF. The CDR3 DNA sequence: TGTGCTAGCGCGAAAGGGGCTCACGGCAATCAGCCCCAGCATTTT.

V is TRBV30 and J is TRBJ1-2; perhaps TRBD1 as D (6 bases). This CDR3 is 14 amino acids long. V lost 2 bases to trimming and J lost 2 bases, with 12 bases between them. CDR1 and CDR2 from the germline V gene are GTSNPN and SVGIG (reference sequence). CDR3 protein: CAWSSWDTNYGYTF. The CDR3 nucleotides read TGTGCCTGGAGTTCCTGGGACACCAACTATGGCTACACCTTC.

J is TRBJ1-1 and V is TRBV4-3; D remains unclear. CDR1 is LGHNA and CDR2 is YSLEER in the germline V gene. This CDR3 is 14 amino acids long. V lost 0 bases and J lost 2, with 7 bases in between. The CDR3 here is CASSQDGGNTEAFF. The CDR3 DNA reads TGCGCCAGCAGCCAAGATGGAGGAAACACTGAAGCTTTCTTT.